The 26 T cell receptor beta chains below all came from one sample that was sequenced in a study of blood T cell repertoires in COVID-19. Here immunoSEQ multiplex PCR was the method, and the copy in TCRdb shows in-frame clones only, minus some. The profile covers around 200,000 clones, with roughly 86% appearing a single time and roughly 3% taken by the ten largest. Sequencing was carried out using peripheral blood. Receptors were obtained from a man between 65 and 80 years old with acute or convalescent COVID-19.

This chain uses TRBV28 with TRBJ1-5; D uncertain. Germline V gene lookup returns CDR1 MDHEN and CDR2 SYDVKM. V lost 6 bases, J lost 3 bases, and 12 bases lay in between. This CDR3 is 14 amino acids long. CDR3 region: CASSLLAFNQPQHF. For the CDR3, the DNA is TGTGCCAGCAGCCTGCTGGCCTTCAATCAGCCCCAGCATTTT.

The rearrangement joins TRBV4-2 to TRBJ2-7; D not certain. V shed 0 bases and J shed 3 bases, with 12 bases lying between them. Germline V CDR1 and CDR2: LGHNA, YNFKEQ. The CDR3 spans 15 residues. CDR3 nucleotides: TGTGCCAGCAGCCAAGAATTCAGCCGCGGCTACGAGCAGTACTTC. Its protein product is CASSQEFSRGYEQYF.

The CDR3 is CASSLAAGSNTEAFF. CDR3 coding DNA: TGCGCCAGCAGCTTGGCTGCGGGGAGCAACACTGAAGCTTTCTTT. The rearrangement joins TRBV5-1 to TRBJ1-1; the D is unclear. V was trimmed by 0 bases and J by 2 bases, leaving 11 bases between them. Germline V gene lookup returns CDR1 SGHRS and CDR2 YFSETQ. The CDR3 runs to 15 residues.

The chain employs TRBV30 and TRBJ2-7, with TRBD2 identical over 8 bases. Trimming removed 0 bases from V and 1 base from J; junction bases left unmatched: 8. Per the germline V gene, CDR1 is GTSNPN and CDR2 is SVGIG (reference sequence). This CDR3 comprises 16 residues. Here the CDR3 DNA reads TGTGCCTGGAGTGTCGCTCGGGGGGGAATTTCCTACGAGCAGTACTTC. Protein product: CAWSVARGGISYEQYF.

The chain has TRBV6-4 and TRBJ2-2; 7 bases align to TRBD2. V lost 2 bases and J lost 6; bases outside the gene matches: 6. Germline V gene data show CDR1 as MRHNA and CDR2 as SNTAGT. The length of the CDR3 is 15 residues. The CDR3 DNA follows: TGTGCCAGCAGTGACGGCGGGAGCACGGCCGGGGAGCTGTTTTTT. This encodes CASSDGGSTAGELFF.

The rearrangement links TRBV7-8 to TRBJ2-7; 11 bases are shared with TRBD2. This CDR3 spans 15 amino acids. Losses at the gene ends were 4 bases for V and 0 bases for J; bases not matched to a gene: 2. The V gene's germline CDR1 is SGHVS and CDR2 FQNEAQ. CDR3 residues: CASSWGTSGSYEQYF. The CDR3 bases are TGTGCCAGCAGCTGGGGGACTAGCGGCTCCTACGAGCAGTACTTC.

The V gene is TRBV7-2, the J gene TRBJ2-7, with 7 bases that match TRBD2. J gave up 6 bases and V 6 bases, and 11 bases lay outside the gene matches. The germline CDR1 and CDR2 sequences are SGHTA and FQGNSA. The CDR3 runs 14 residues. CDR3 DNA sequence: TGTGCCAGCAGGCCCACTACGGGGGGTGGCGAGCAGTACTTC. Protein product: CASRPTTGGGEQYF.

This clone appeared a single time. The gene calls are TRBV29-1 and TRBJ2-5; D ambiguous. The CDR3 extends over 10 amino acids. V was shortened by 7 bases and J by 7 bases, with 10 bases between the two germline ends. From germline, CDR1 is SQVTM and CDR2 ANQGSEA. The chain's CDR3 is CSAEVGTQYF. The CDR3, as DNA: TGCAGCGCCGAGGTGGGGACCCAGTACTTC. The full variable domain, in which reference TRBV29-1 and TRBJ2-5 provide the parts outside the CDR3, is SAVISQKPSRDICQRGTSLTIQCQVDSQVTMMFWYRQQPGQSLTLIATANQGSEATYESGFVIDKFPISRPNLTFSTLTVSNMSPEDSSIYLCSAEVGTQYFGPGTRLLVL.

The chain employs TRBV14 and TRBJ1-2; tentative D call: TRBD1 (5 bases). Germline lookup yields CDR1 SGHDN and CDR2 FVKESK. The CDR3 has 14 residues. The ends were cut back, 4 bases at V and 5 bases at J, with 14 bases in the middle. The CDR3 coding sequence is TGTGCCAGCAGCCGGACGGGGGGGGTTTATGGCTACACCTTC. Amino acid sequence: CASSRTGGVYGYTF.

J is TRBJ2-7 and V is TRBV27; unclear D gene. Per germline, CDR1 MNHEY and CDR2 SMNVEV (reference sequence). V was clipped by 3 bases and J by 3 bases, with 9 bases between them. The CDR3 is 13 amino acids. This chain's CDR3 is CASSFSYGYEQYF. CDR3 nucleotides: TGTGCCAGCAGTTTCTCTTACGGCTACGAGCAGTACTTC.

This chain connects TRBV6-2 or TRBV6-3 to TRBJ2-7; perhaps TRBD2 as D (6 bases). There are 17 residues in the CDR3. The V and J ends lost 0 bases and 5 bases respectively, with 20 bases between them. From germline, CDR1 is MNHEY and CDR2 SVGEGT. CDR3 coding DNA: TGTGCCAGCAGTTACTCTCTTTCGGGACTTCCTCGGAACGAGCAGTACTTC. Amino acid sequence: CASSYSLSGLPRNEQYF.

This clone was seen only a few times. V is TRBV5-1 and J is TRBJ1-3; D is undetermined. The V gene's germline CDR1 is SGHRS and CDR2 YFSETQ. The V gene lost 0 bases and the J gene lost 7 bases, with 14 bases spanning the gap. The CDR3 extends over 15 amino acids. The CDR3 nucleotides read TGCGCCAGCAGCTTGGTACCGGGAGGTGGCAACACCATATATTTT. Encoded protein: CASSLVPGGGNTIYF.

To note about this clone: One junction end disagrees with the germline gene, perhaps due to a read error. The chain joins TRBV7-6 to TRBJ2-7; D is ambiguous. Per the germline V gene, CDR1 is SGHVS and CDR2 is FNYEAQ. This CDR3 spans 13 amino acids. The CDR3 protein is CVSSLNSLDEQYF. The CDR3 DNA sequence: TGTGTCAGCAGCTTAAACAGTCTCGACGAGCAGTACTTC.

This chain connects TRBV5-1 to TRBJ1-4, with 8 nucleotides matching TRBD1. The germline V gene has CDR1 SGHRS and CDR2 YFSETQ. The CDR3 is made up of 13 amino acids. With 3 bases clipped from V and 11 bases from J, the junction kept 6 bases outside the gene matches. The CDR3 loop is CASSSLQGAKLFF. DNA for the CDR3: TGCGCCAGCAGCTCACTCCAGGGGGCGAAACTGTTTTTT.

This clone was seen a single time. CDR3 in amino acids: CASSSDRGRVETQYF. CDR3 nucleotide sequence: TGTGCCAGCAGTTCTGACAGGGGGCGAGTAGAGACCCAGTACTTC. This rearrangement joins TRBV28 to TRBJ2-5, with 10 bases that match TRBD1. Germline values: CDR1 MDHEN, CDR2 SYDVKM. After removal of 4 bases from V and 4 bases from J, the junction contained 6 bases not matched to a gene. The CDR3 length is 15 residues.

This chain joins TRBV6-2 or TRBV6-3 and TRBJ2-3; a possible D gene is TRBD1 (5 bases). V gave up 2 bases and J gave up 5 bases, with 17 bases separating them. The CDR3 totals 16 residues. Germline V lookup: CDR1 MNHEY, CDR2 SVGEGT. CDR3 amino acids: CASSYRGGVAGDTQYF. The CDR3 region has the DNA TGTGCCAGCAGTTACAGGGGTGGGGTAGCTGGAGATACGCAGTATTTT.

The chain has TRBV19 and TRBJ2-1; D perhaps matches TRBD2 (6 bases). V lost 0 bases and J 8 bases, leaving 29 bases between the germline ends. The CDR3 totals 20 residues. The V gene's germline CDR1 is LNHDA and CDR2 SQIVND (reference sequence). The CDR3 spells CASSIDPPPLGYAGTHEQFF. CDR3 bases: TGTGCCAGTAGTATAGATCCCCCTCCACTTGGGTACGCGGGGACCCATGAGCAGTTCTTC.

The genes are TRBV9 and TRBJ1-2; TRBD1 is a possible D gene (5 bases). CDR1 and CDR2 (germline): SGDLS, YYNGEE. The CDR3 is 13 residues long. V shed 1 base and J shed 6 bases, with 10 bases lying between them. As DNA, the CDR3 is TGTGCCAGCAGCGTACGGGGGGACGATGGCTACACCTTC. Residues: CASSVRGDDGYTF.

The CDR3 here is CASSPRSSYNSPLHF. The CDR3 DNA reads as TGTGCCAGCAGCCCCCGGAGCTCCTATAATTCACCCCTCCACTTT. The V and J genes are TRBV11-2 and TRBJ1-6; D gene ambiguous. The CDR3 has 15 residues. The V and J ends lost 5 bases and 0 bases respectively, with 8 bases between them. The germline V gene has CDR1 SGHAT and CDR2 FQNNGV.

The chain is built from TRBV4-3 and TRBJ1-3; D unclear. V was trimmed by 0 bases and J by 7 bases, leaving 10 bases between them. The CDR3 has 14 amino acids. Germline loops: CDR1 LGHNA, CDR2 YSLEER. The CDR3 sequence: CASSQDLEGNTIYF. DNA for the CDR3: TGCGCCAGCAGCCAAGATTTAGAGGGCAACACCATATATTTT.

V gene TRBV30 combines with J gene TRBJ1-2, with 8 bases aligning to TRBD1. This CDR3 comprises 13 residues. The germline CDR1 and CDR2 sequences are GTSNPN and SVGIG (reference sequence). Trimming cost V 0 bases and J 5 bases; bases outside gene matches: 2. The CDR3: CAWSVYRGYGYTF. In nucleotides, the CDR3 is TGTGCCTGGAGTGTATACAGGGGGTATGGCTACACCTTC. Full variable domain (rest looked up from reference TRBV30 and TRBJ1-2): SQTIHQWPATLVQPVGSPLSLECTVEGTSNPNLYWYRQAAGRGLQLLFYSVGIGQISSEVPQNLSASRPQDRQFILSSKKLLLSDSGFYLCAWSVYRGYGYTFGSGTRLTVV.

V is TRBV28 and J is TRBJ1-3; D unresolved. V lost 3 bases and J lost 14, with 14 bases in between. CDR1 and CDR2 from the germline V gene are MDHEN and SYDVKM. CDR3 size: 12 residues. The DNA of the CDR3 is TGTGCCAGCAGTTTCTCGGCGGCGACGGTATATTTT. Protein product: CASSFSAATVYF.

This chain uses TRBV6-5 with TRBJ1-4; D is possibly TRBD1 (5 bases). Germline V gene lookup returns CDR1 MNHEY and CDR2 SVGAGI. Deletions cut 10 bases from V and 4 bases from J, with 13 bases between. The CDR3 is made up of 13 amino acids. CDR3 residues: CATATGINEKLFF. Written as DNA, the CDR3 is TGTGCCACCGCAACAGGAATTAATGAAAAACTGTTTTTT.

This chain connects TRBV2 to TRBJ2-7; tentative D call: TRBD2 (6 bases). There are 14 residues in the CDR3. Trimming pared 6 bases from V and 2 bases from J, leaving 14 bases between. CDR1 is SNHLY and CDR2 is FYNNEI in the germline V gene. The CDR3 here is CASREGHTTYEQYF. CDR3 DNA: TGTGCCAGCAGGGAGGGCCACACCACCTACGAGCAGTACTTC.

This clone was observed once. The rearrangement joins TRBV9 to TRBJ2-5, with unresolved D. The CDR3 has 14 amino acids. Trimming pared 0 bases from V and 2 bases from J, leaving 8 bases between. From germline, CDR1 is SGDLS and CDR2 YYNGEE. The CDR3 sequence is CASSVGPGQETQYF. The CDR3 DNA reads TGTGCCAGCAGCGTAGGGCCAGGTCAAGAGACCCAGTACTTC. Full variable domain (rest looked up from reference TRBV9 and TRBJ2-5): DSGVTQTPKHLITATGQRVTLRCSPRSGDLSVYWYQQSLDQGLQFLIQYYNGEERAKGNILERFSAQQFPDLHSELNLSSLELGDSALYFCASSVGPGQETQYFGPGTRLLVL.

This chain connects TRBV18 to TRBJ2-7; 7 bases are shared with TRBD1. V was clipped by 4 bases and J by 0 bases; unmatched bases: 9. CDR1 KGHSH and CDR2 LQKENI come from the germline V gene. This CDR3 has 16 amino acids. CDR3 nucleotides: TGTGCCAGCTCACTTCCAACAGGGGTCCCCTCCTACGAGCAGTACTTC. Its protein is CASSLPTGVPSYEQYF.